Following are 4 T cell receptor beta chains from one sample sequenced in a study of shared clonotypes between healthy human individuals. Profiling relied on immunoSEQ multiplex PCR, and the TCRdb table lists in-frame clones only, not all of them. The sample lists around 610,000 clones, about 96% occurring once. CD45RO-negative, CCR7-selected cells formed the naive CD8 fraction, which excluded terminally differentiated effector memory CD45RA+ cells. The sample taken for sequencing was naive CD8+ T cells sorted from blood. These receptors came from a woman younger than 45 in good health.

The chain has TRBV27 and TRBJ2-7; 9 bases line up with TRBD1. The CDR3 length is 17 residues. The J segment lost 6 bases and the V segment lost 7 bases, leaving 19 bases of the junction unmatched. Germline assignment: CDR1 MNHEY and CDR2 SMNVEV (reference sequence). CDR3 region: CASMQGPGTGNLGEQYF. DNA for the CDR3: TGTGCCAGCATGCAAGGACCGGGGACAGGGAATCTCGGCGAGCAGTACTTC.

This chain connects TRBV7-2 to TRBJ2-3, with 15 bases aligning to TRBD2. Germline V gene data show CDR1 as SGHTA and CDR2 as FQGNSA. V lost 5 bases to trimming and J lost 5 bases; unmatched junction nucleotides: 2. This CDR3 is 15 amino acids long. The CDR3 DNA is TGTGCCAGCAGCGAGGGACTAGCGGGAGGAGATACGCAGTATTTT. Amino acid sequence: CASSEGLAGGDTQYF.

The V gene is TRBV29-1, the J gene TRBJ2-3; 8 bases are a match to TRBD2. J was trimmed by 2 bases and V by 5 bases; bases with no gene match: 9. The CDR3 contains 15 residues. Germline CDR1 reads SQVTM; CDR2 reads ANQGSEA. The CDR3 DNA sequence: TGCAGCGTTTCCCGGGGGGGTGGTCACACAGATACGCAGTATTTT. Translating gives CSVSRGGGHTDTQYF.

This sequence joins TRBV28 and TRBJ2-7; unclear D gene. This CDR3 is built from 15 residues. Germline CDR1 and CDR2: MDHEN and SYDVKM. Trimming pared 6 bases from V and 0 bases from J, leaving 15 bases between. CDR3 sequence (DNA): TGTGCCAGCAGCCCCTTGAAGGGTCCCTCCTACGAGCAGTACTTC. Translating gives CASSPLKGPSYEQYF.